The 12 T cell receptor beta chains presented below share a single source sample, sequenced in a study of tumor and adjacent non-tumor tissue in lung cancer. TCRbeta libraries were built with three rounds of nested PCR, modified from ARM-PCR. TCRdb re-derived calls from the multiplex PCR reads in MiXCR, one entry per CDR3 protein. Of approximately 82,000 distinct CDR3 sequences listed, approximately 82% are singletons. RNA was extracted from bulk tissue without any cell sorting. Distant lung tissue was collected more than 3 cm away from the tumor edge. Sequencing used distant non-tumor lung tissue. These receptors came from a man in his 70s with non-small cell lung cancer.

Here the CDR3 reads CSVLTYVTGRDTDTQYF. In DNA, the CDR3 is TGCAGCGTACTCACATATGTGACAGGGAGGGACACAGATACGCAGTATTTT. The gene calls are TRBV29-1 and TRBJ2-3; D possibly matches TRBD1 or TRBD2 (7 bases each). This CDR3 region has 17 residues. V was trimmed by 6 bases and J by 2 bases, leaving 24 bases between them. The V gene's germline CDR1 is SQVTM and CDR2 ANQGSEA.

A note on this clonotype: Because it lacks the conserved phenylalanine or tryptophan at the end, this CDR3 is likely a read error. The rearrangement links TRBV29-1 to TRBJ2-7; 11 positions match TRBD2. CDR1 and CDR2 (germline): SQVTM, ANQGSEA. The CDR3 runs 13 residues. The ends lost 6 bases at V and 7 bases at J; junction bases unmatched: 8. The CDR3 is CSVGTSGAREQYI. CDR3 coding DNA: TGCAGCGTCGGGACTAGCGGAGCCAGGGAGCAGTACATC.

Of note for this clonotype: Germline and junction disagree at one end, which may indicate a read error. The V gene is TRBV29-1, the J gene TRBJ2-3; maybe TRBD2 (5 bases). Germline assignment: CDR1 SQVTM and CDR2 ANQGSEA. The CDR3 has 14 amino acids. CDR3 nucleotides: TGCAGCGTCCCGAGAGGGAGTAGCCCAGATACGCAATATTTT. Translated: CSVPRGSSPDTQYF.

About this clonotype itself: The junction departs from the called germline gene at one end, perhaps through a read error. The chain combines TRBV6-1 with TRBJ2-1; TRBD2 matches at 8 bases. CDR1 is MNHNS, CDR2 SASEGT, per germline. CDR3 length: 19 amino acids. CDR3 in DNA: TGTACCAGCAGTGATCCGGGAGGGCCGGGGTTGCTTGCCTGCAATGAACAGTTCTTC. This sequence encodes CTSSDPGGPGLLACNEQFF.

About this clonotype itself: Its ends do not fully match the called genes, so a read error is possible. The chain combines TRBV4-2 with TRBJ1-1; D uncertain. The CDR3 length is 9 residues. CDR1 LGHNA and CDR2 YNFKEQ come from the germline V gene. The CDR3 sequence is CASSRSSFF. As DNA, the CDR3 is TGCGCCAGCAGCCGCTCTAGTTTCTTT.

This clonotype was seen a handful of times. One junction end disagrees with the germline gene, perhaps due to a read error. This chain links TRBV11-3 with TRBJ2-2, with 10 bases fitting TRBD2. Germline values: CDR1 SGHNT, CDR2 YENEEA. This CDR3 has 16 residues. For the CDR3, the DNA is TGTGCCAGCAGCCGCCTACTAGCGGGAAACACCGGGGAACTGTTTTTT. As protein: CASSRLLAGNTGELFF.

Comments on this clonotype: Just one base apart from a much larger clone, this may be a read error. The CDR3 reads CASSVPRGTEELFF. In nucleotides, the CDR3 is TGTGCCAGCAGCGTCCCTCGGGGGACCGAGGAGCTGTTTTTT. The chain couples TRBV4-2 to TRBJ2-2; D may be TRBD2 (6 bases). Germline V gene sequence: CDR1 LGHNA, CDR2 YNFKEQ. The CDR3 sequence is 14 residues long.

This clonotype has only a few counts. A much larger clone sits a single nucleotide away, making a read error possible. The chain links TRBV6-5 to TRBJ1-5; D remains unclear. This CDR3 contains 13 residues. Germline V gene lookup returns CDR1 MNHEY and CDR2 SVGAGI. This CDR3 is CASKSDSNQHQHF. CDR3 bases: TGTGCCAGCAAGTCAGATAGCAATCAGCACCAGCATTTT.

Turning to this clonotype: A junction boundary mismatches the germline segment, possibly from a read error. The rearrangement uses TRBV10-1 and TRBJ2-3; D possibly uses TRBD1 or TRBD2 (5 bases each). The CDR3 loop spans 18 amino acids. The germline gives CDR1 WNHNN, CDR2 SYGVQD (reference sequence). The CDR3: CASSESLGTIMETDMQYF. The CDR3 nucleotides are TGCGCCAGCAGTGAGTCCCTCGGGACGATTATGGAGACAGATATGCAGTATTTT.

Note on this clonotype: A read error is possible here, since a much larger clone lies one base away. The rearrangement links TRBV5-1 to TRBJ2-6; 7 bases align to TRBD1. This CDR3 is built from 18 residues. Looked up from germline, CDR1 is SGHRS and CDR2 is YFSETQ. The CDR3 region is CVSSLSTGSPVLANVLTF. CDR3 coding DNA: TGCGTCAGCAGCCTCTCGACAGGGAGCCCGGTTTTGGCCAACGTCCTGACTTTC.

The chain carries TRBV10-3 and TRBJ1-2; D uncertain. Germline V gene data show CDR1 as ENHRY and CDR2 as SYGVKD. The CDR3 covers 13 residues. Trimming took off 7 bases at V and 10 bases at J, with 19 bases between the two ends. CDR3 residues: CAINVEQSHDYTF. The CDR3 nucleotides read TGTGCCATCAATGTTGAGCAAAGCCACGACTACACCTTC.

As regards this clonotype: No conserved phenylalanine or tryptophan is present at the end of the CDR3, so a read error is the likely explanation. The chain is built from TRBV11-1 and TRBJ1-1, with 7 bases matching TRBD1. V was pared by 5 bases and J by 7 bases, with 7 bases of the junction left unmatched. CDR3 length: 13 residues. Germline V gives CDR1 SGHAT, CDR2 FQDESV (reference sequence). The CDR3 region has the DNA TGTGCCAGCAGCGCCGACAGGGACAATGAAGCTTTCTTA. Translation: CASSADRDNEAFL.